This T cell receptor (beta chain) was recovered during a study of T cell repertoires in cytomegalovirus infection. About the study: Public signatures in TCR beta pointed to CMV infection and matching HLA type.

TCRdb reprocessed the reads with MiXCR, giving one entry per CDR3 protein. The sample carries around 300,000 distinct CDR3 sequences, roughly 23% recorded once. The germline V gene has CDR1 SGHVS and CDR2 FNYEAQ. Trimming at V came to 4 bases and at J to 8 bases, leaving 5 bases not matched to a gene. The CDR3 is 13 residues long. This clonotype appeared many times. J is TRBJ2-1 and V is TRBV7-6; 7 nucleotides align to TRBD1. Input material: PBMCs. The receptor's source is a human donor in good health (CMV status not recorded). Some clones in this sample may be carry-over from other donors' samples. CDR3 nucleotides: TGTGCCAGCAGCTCGGGACAGCGAGATGAGCAGTTCTTC. This translates into CASSSGQRDEQFF.